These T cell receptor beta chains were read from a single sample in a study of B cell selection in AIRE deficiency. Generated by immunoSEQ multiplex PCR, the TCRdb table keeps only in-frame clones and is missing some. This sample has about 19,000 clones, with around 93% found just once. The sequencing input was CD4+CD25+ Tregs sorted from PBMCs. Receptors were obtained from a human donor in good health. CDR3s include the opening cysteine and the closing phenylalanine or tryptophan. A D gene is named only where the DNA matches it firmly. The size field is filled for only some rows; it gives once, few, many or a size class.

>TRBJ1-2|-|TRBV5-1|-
CASSFGLPNYGYTF
TGCGCCAGCAGCTTTGGACTCCCTAACTATGGCTACACCTTC
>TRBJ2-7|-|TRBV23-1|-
CASSQTARDCPYEQYF
TGCGCCAGCAGTCAAACCGCCCGGGACTGTCCCTACGAGCAGTACTTC
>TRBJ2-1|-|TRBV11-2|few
CASSWGPDEQFF
TGTGCCAGCAGCTGGGGTCCCGATGAGCAGTTCTTC
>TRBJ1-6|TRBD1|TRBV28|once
CASSSDRAQSSPLHF
TGTGCCAGCAGTTCGGACAGGGCACAGAGTTCACCCCTCCACTTT
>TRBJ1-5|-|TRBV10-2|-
CASSVAGGRPFNQPQHF
TGCGCCAGCAGTGTTGCAGGCGGCAGACCTTTCAATCAGCCCCAGCATTTT
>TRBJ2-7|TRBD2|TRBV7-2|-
CASRNGLAGSYEQYF
TGTGCCAGCAGAAACGGACTAGCGGGAAGCTACGAGCAGTACTTC
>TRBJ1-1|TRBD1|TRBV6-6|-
CASSYSPTGGTEAFF
TGTGCCAGCAGTTACTCGCCGACAGGGGGCACTGAAGCTTTCTTT
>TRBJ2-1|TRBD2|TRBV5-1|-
CASSLGGGGLSYNEQFF
TGCGCCAGCAGCTTGGGGGGCGGGGGACTCTCCTACAATGAGCAGTTCTTC
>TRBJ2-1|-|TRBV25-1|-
CASSPGLAYNEQFF
TGTGCCAGCAGCCCGGGACTGGCCTACAATGAGCAGTTCTTC
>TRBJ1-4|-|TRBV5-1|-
CASSASILSTNEKLFF
TGCGCCAGCAGCGCATCGATACTTTCAACTAATGAAAAACTGTTTTTT
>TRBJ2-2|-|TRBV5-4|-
CASSLLAGRLTGELFF
TGTGCCAGCAGCTTGCTCGCGGGGCGTCTCACCGGGGAGCTGTTTTTT
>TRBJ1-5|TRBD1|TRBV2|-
CASSESGTDNQPQHF
TGTGCCAGCAGTGAATCAGGGACAGACAATCAGCCCCAGCATTTT
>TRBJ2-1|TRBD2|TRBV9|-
CASSVGLAVYNEQFF
TGTGCCAGCAGCGTAGGACTAGCTGTCTACAATGAGCAGTTCTTC
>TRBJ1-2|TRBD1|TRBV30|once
CAWSRGGGARGYTF
TGTGCCTGGAGCAGGGGAGGGGGCGCGAGGGGCTACACCTTC
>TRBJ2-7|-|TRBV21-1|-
CASSKAPGGNEQYF
TGTGCCAGCAGCAAAGCCCCAGGGGGCAACGAGCAGTACTTC
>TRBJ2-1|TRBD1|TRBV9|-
CASSVSQGAYNEQFF
TGTGCCAGCAGCGTATCCCAGGGGGCCTACAATGAGCAGTTCTTC
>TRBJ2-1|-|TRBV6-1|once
CASSLWENNEQFF
TGTGCCAGCAGTCTTTGGGAGAACAATGAGCAGTTCTTC
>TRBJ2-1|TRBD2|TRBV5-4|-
CASSLTGLAGRTRFF
TGTGCCAGCAGCTTGACTGGACTAGCGGGACGGACCCGGTTCTTC
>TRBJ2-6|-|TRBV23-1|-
CASGRVGRIVSGANVLTF
TGCGCCAGCGGGCGGGTCGGCAGGATCGTTTCTGGGGCCAACGTCCTGACTTTC
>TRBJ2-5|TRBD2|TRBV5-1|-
CASSPGRAGETQYF
TGCGCCAGCAGCCCCGGGAGGGCGGGGGAGACCCAGTACTTC
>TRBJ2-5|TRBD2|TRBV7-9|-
CASSGRDQETQYF
TGTGCCAGCAGCGGGAGGGACCAAGAGACCCAGTACTTC
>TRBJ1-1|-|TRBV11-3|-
CASSYQGNTEAFF
TGTGCCAGCAGTTACCAGGGGAACACTGAAGCTTTCTTT
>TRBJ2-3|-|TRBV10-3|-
CAISASFIDTDTQYF
TGTGCCATCAGCGCCTCTTTCATAGATACAGATACGCAGTATTTT
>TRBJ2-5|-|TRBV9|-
CASSVGGFSGETQYF
TGTGCCAGCAGCGTAGGCGGCTTCTCGGGAGAGACCCAGTACTTC
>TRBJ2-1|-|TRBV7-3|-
CASSLTLAVGKFF
TGTGCCAGCAGCTTAACCCTGGCGGTAGGGAAGTTCTTC
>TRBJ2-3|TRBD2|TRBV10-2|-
CASSEPRGAQSTDTQYF
TGCGCCAGCAGTGAGCCGCGGGGGGCCCAGAGCACAGATACGCAGTATTTT
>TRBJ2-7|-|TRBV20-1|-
CSASLVYEQYF
TGCAGTGCTAGTCTAGTTTACGAGCAGTACTTC
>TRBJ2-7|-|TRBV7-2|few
CASSFRLAGQGEQYF
TGTGCCAGCAGCTTTCGGCTAGCGGGACAGGGCGAGCAGTACTTC
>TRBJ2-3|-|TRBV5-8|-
CASENPGTTDTQYF
TGTGCCAGCGAAAATCCCGGGACCACAGATACGCAGTATTTT
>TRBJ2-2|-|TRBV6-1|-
CASSEVGANTGELFF
TGTGCCAGCAGTGAAGTAGGCGCAAACACCGGGGAGCTGTTTTTT
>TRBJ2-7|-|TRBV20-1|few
CSASYVEQYF
TGCAGTGCTAGTTATGTAGAGCAGTACTTC
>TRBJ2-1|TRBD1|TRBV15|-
CATSRVVGTGAYNEQFF
TGTGCCACCAGCAGAGTTGTCGGGACAGGGGCATACAATGAGCAGTTCTTC
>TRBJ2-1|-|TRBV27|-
CASSLHTSSYNEQFF
TGTGCCAGCAGTTTACACACCAGCTCCTACAATGAGCAGTTCTTC
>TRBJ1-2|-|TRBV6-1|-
CASIKMGAVGYTF
TGTGCCAGCATCAAAATGGGCGCCGTTGGCTACACCTTC
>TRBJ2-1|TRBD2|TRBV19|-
CASSIPPGLRGNEQFF
TGTGCCAGTAGTATCCCGCCGGGACTAAGAGGAAATGAGCAGTTCTTC
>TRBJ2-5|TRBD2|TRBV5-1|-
CVSSQSGRAMETQYF
TGCGTCAGCAGCCAAAGCGGGAGGGCTATGGAGACCCAGTACTTC
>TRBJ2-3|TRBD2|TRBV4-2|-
CASSQDPTSGRYTQYF
TGTGCCAGCAGCCAAGATCCAACTAGCGGGAGGTATACGCAGTATTTT
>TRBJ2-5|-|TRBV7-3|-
CASSWSSQETQYF
TGTGCCAGCAGCTGGTCCAGCCAAGAGACCCAGTACTTC